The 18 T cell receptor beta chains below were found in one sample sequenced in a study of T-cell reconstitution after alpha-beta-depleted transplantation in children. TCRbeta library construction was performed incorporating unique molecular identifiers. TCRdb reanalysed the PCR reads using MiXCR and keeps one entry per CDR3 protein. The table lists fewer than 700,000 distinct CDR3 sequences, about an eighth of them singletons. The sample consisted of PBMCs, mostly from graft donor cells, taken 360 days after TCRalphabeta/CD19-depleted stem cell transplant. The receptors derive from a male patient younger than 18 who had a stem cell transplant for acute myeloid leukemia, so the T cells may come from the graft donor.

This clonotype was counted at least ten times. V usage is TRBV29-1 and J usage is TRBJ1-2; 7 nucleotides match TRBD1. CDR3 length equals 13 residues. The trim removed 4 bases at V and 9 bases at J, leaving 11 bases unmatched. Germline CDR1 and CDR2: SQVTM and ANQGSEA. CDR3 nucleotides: TGCAGCGTTGTAACCCCAGGGGGAAGTAGCTACACCTTC. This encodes CSVVTPGGSSYTF.

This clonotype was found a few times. CDR3 DNA: TGCGCCAGCAGCCTCGGGACTAGCGGGAGTCTGACAGATACGCAGTATTTT. Translating gives CASSLGTSGSLTDTQYF. The chain links TRBV4-3 to TRBJ2-3, with 14 bases identical to TRBD2. Unmatched junction bases numbered 6, after V lost 4 bases and J lost 3 bases. The CDR3 is 17 residues long. Per germline, CDR1 LGHNA and CDR2 YSLEER.

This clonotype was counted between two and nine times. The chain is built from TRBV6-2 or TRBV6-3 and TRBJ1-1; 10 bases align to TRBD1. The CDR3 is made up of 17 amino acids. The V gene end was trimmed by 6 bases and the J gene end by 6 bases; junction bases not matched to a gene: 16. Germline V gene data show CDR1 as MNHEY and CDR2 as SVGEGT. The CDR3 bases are TGTGCCAGCAGGCGAGCCGGGACAGGGGTATCGCGGGCTGAAGCTTTCTTT. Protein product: CASRRAGTGVSRAEAFF.

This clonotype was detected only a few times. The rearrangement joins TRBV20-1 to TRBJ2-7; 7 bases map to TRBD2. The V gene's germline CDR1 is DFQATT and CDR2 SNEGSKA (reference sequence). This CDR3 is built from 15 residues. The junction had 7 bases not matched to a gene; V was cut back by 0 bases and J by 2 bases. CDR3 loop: CSARDSGLRPYEQYF. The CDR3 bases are TGCAGTGCTAGAGATTCGGGACTAAGGCCCTACGAGCAGTACTTC.

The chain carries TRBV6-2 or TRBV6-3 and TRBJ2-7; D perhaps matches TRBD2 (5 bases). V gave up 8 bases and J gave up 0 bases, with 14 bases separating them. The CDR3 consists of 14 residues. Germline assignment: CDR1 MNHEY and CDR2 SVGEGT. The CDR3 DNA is TGTGCCAGCCAGGCGAGGGTGAGCTCCTACGAGCAGTACTTC. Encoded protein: CASQARVSSYEQYF.

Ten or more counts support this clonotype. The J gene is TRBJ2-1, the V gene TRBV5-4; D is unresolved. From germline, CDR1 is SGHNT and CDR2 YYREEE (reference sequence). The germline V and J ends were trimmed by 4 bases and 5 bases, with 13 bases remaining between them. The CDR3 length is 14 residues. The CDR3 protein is CASSPAMTDNEQFF. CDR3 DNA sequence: TGTGCCAGCAGCCCAGCTATGACCGACAATGAGCAGTTCTTC.

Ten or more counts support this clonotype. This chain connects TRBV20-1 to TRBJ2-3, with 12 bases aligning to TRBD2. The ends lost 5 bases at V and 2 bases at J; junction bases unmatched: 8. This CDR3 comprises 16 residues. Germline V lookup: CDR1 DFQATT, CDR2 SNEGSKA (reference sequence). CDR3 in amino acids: CSALSGTSGYTDTQYF. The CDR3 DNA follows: TGCAGTGCTCTCTCTGGGACTAGCGGGTACACAGATACGCAGTATTTT.

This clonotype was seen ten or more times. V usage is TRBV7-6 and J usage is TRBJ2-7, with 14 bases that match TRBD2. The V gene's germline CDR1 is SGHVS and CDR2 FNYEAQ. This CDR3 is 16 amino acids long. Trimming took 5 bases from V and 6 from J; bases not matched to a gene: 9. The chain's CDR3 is CASSPGLAGGSSEQYF. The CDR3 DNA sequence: TGTGCCAGCAGCCCAGGACTAGCGGGAGGAAGTTCCGAGCAGTACTTC.

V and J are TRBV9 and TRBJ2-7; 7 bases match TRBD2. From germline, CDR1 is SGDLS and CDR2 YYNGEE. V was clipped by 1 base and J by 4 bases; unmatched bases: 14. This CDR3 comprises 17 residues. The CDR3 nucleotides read TGTGCCAGCAGCGTAACCCCAGGCGGGAGCTTCGGATACGAGCAGTACTTC. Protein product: CASSVTPGGSFGYEQYF.

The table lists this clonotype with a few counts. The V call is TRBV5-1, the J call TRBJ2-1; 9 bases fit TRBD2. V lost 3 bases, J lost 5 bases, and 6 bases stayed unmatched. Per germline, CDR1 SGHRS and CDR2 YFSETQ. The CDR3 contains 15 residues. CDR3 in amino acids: CASSSGSGRHNEQFF. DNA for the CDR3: TGCGCCAGCAGCTCCGGTAGCGGGAGACACAATGAGCAGTTCTTC.

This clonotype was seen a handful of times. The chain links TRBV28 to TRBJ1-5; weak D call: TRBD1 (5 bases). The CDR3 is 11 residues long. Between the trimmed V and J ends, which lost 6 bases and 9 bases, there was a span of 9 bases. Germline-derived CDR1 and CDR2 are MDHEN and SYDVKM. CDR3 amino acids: CASRQGWPQHF. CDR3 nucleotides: TGTGCCAGCAGGCAGGGTTGGCCCCAGCATTTT.

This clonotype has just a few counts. CDR3 coding DNA: TGTGCCAGCAGCGAAAAGACCGGGGAGCTGTTTTTT. It translates to CASSEKTGELFF. This chain connects TRBV7-9 to TRBJ2-2; D remains ambiguous. The V and J ends lost 5 bases and 5 bases respectively, with 6 bases between them. The CDR3 extends over 12 amino acids. The germline gives CDR1 SEHNR, CDR2 FQNEAQ (reference sequence).

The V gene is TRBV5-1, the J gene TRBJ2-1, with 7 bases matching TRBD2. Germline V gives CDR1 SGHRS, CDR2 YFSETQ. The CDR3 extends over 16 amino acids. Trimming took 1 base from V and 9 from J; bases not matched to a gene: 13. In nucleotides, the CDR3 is TGCGCCAGCAGCTTGAATCCGGGACTTCCGGGGGGTGAGCAGTTCTTC. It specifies CASSLNPGLPGGEQFF.

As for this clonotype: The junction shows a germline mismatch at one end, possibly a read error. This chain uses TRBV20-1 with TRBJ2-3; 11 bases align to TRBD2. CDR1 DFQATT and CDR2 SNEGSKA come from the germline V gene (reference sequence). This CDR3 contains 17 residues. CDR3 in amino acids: CSAGTSGSPSSTDAQYF. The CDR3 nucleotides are TGCAGTGCGGGAACTAGCGGGAGTCCATCTAGCACAGATGCGCAGTATTTT.

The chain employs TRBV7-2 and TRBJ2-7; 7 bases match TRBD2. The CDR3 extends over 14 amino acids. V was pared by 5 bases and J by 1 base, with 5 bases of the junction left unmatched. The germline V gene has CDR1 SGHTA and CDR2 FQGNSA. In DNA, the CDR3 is TGTGCCAGCAGCCAGACTAGCCTGTCCTACGAGCAGTACTTC. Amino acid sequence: CASSQTSLSYEQYF.

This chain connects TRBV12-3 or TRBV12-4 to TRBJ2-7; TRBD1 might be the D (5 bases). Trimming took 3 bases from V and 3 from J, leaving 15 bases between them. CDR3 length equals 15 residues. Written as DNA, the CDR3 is TGTGCCAGCAGTTTCCACCCCGACAGCTTCTACGAGCAGTACTTC. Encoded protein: CASSFHPDSFYEQYF.

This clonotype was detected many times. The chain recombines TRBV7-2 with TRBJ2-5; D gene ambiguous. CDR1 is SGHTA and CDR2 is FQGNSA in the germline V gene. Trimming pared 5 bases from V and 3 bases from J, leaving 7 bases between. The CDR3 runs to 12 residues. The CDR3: CASSPTEETQYF. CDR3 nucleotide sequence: TGTGCCAGCAGCCCTACAGAAGAGACCCAGTACTTC.

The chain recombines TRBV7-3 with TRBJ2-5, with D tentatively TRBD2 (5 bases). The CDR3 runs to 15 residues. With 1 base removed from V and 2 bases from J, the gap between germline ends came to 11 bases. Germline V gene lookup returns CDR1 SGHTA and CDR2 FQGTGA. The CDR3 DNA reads TGTGCCAGCAGCTTAATCCTCCTAGCACAAGAGACCCAGTACTTC. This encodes CASSLILLAQETQYF.